The 30 T cell receptor beta chains listed next were all sequenced from one sample in a study of T cell changes during pregnancy in multiple sclerosis. Here immunoSEQ multiplex PCR was the method, and the copy in TCRdb shows in-frame clones only, minus some. This sample has tens of thousands of clones; approximately 90% occur once, and the top ten carry roughly 5%. The specimen comprised peripheral blood, sampled in the first trimester of pregnancy. The receptors were gathered from a female donor in good health, enrolled as a control in a pregnancy study.

This clone appeared a single time. V gene TRBV11-2 combines with J gene TRBJ2-1; 9 bases match TRBD2. The ends lost 5 bases at V and 1 base at J; junction bases unmatched: 9. There are 17 residues in the CDR3. CDR1 and CDR2 from the germline V gene are SGHAT and FQNNGV. DNA of the CDR3: TGTGCCAGCAGCCCCGATCCCCTAGCGGGATCCTACAATGAGCAGTTCTTC. This encodes CASSPDPLAGSYNEQFF.

The chain carries TRBV12-5 and TRBJ2-5; 13 bases fit TRBD2. Trimming took 0 bases from V and 2 from J; bases not matched to a gene: 3. The CDR3 contains 17 residues. In germline, CDR1 is LGHNT, CDR2 FRNRAP. The CDR3 region is CASGLVQGLAGQETQYF. Written as DNA, the CDR3 is TGTGCTAGTGGTTTGGTACAGGGACTAGCGGGACAAGAGACCCAGTACTTC.

The J gene is TRBJ2-3, the V gene TRBV7-9; 14 bases agree with TRBD2. Trimming took 5 bases from V and 6 from J; bases not matched to a gene: 4. The V gene's germline CDR1 is SEHNR and CDR2 FQNEAQ (reference sequence). This CDR3 region has 15 residues. CDR3: CASSPRTSGRDTQYF. The CDR3 region has the DNA TGTGCCAGCAGCCCCCGGACTAGCGGGAGGGATACGCAGTATTTT. Looking up the rest from reference TRBV7-9 and TRBJ2-3 gives the full variable domain: DTGVSQNPRHKITKRGQNVTFRCDPISEHNRLYWYRQTLGQGPEFLTYFQNEAQLEKSRLLSDRFSAERPKGSFSTLEIQRTEQGDSAMYLCASSPRTSGRDTQYFGPGTRLTVL.

J is TRBJ2-7 and V is TRBV2, with TRBD2 identical over 10 bases. Germline V gene sequence: CDR1 SNHLY, CDR2 FYNNEI. This CDR3 region has 16 residues. With 10 bases clipped from V and 0 bases from J, the junction kept 12 bases outside the gene matches. CDR3 loop: CAIDERTSGASYEQYF. CDR3 bases: TGTGCCATCGACGAGAGGACTAGCGGCGCCTCCTACGAGCAGTACTTC.

This chain links TRBV10-3 with TRBJ1-1; 11 nucleotides line up with TRBD1. Germline CDR1 is ENHRY and CDR2 is SYGVKD. V trimming: 8 bases; J trimming: 5 bases; junction bases outside the gene matches: 4. This CDR3 spans 13 amino acids. The CDR3 DNA reads TGTGCCATCGCTGGGACAGGGGGAACTGAAGCTTTCTTT. Translation: CAIAGTGGTEAFF.

The rearrangement links TRBV25-1 to TRBJ1-1; tentatively, D is TRBD1 (5 bases). The CDR3 spans 15 residues. The ends were cut back, 7 bases at V and 3 bases at J, with 18 bases in the middle. Germline values: CDR1 MGHDK, CDR2 SYGVNS. The DNA of the CDR3 is TGTGCCAGCATGGGGGGGTTTTTTAGGGACACTGAAGCTTTCTTT. Residues: CASMGGFFRDTEAFF.

The V and J genes are TRBV18 and TRBJ1-1; 9 bases fit TRBD1. Germline V gives CDR1 KGHSH, CDR2 LQKENI. With 5 bases clipped from V and 5 bases from J, the junction kept 6 bases outside the gene matches. This CDR3 has 14 amino acids. The CDR3 loop is CASSAQGARTEAFF. CDR3 nucleotides: TGTGCCAGCTCAGCACAGGGGGCGCGAACTGAAGCTTTCTTT.

V usage is TRBV19 and J usage is TRBJ1-1, with 7 positions matching TRBD1. Germline V gene sequence: CDR1 LNHDA, CDR2 SQIVND (reference sequence). This CDR3 has 13 residues. J was trimmed by 2 bases and V by 4 bases; bases with no gene match: 1. The CDR3 DNA reads as TGTGCCAGTAGTAGACAGGGAAACACTGAAGCTTTCTTT. Amino acid sequence: CASSRQGNTEAFF. Drawing the rest from reference TRBV19 and TRBJ1-1, the complete variable domain is DGGITQSPKYLFRKEGQNVTLSCEQNLNHDAMYWYRQDPGQGLRLIYYSQIVNDFQKGDIAEGYSVSREKKESFPLTVTSAQKNPTAFYLCASSRQGNTEAFFGQGTRLTVV.

The chain carries TRBV19 and TRBJ2-2; possibly TRBD2 for D (5 bases). CDR3 length: 14 amino acids. Trimming removed 8 bases from V and 7 bases from J, with 17 bases in between. Germline lookup yields CDR1 LNHDA and CDR2 SQIVND (reference sequence). The CDR3 DNA follows: TGTGCCAGTGGTCCTCGTCGGACTGGCGGGGAGCTGTTTTTT. It specifies CASGPRRTGGELFF.

This clone was observed a handful of times. The chain has TRBV5-6 and TRBJ1-1; D is possibly TRBD1 (6 bases). CDR1 SGHDT and CDR2 YYEEEE come from the germline V gene. Between the trimmed V and J ends, which lost 0 bases and 1 base, there was a span of 13 bases. The CDR3 loop spans 16 amino acids. CDR3 loop: CASSLDLGAANTEAFF. The CDR3 DNA reads TGTGCCAGCAGCTTGGATTTGGGGGCGGCGAACACTGAAGCTTTCTTT.

The rearrangement links TRBV14 to TRBJ2-5, with 11 bases that match TRBD2. With 3 bases clipped from V and 5 bases from J, the junction kept 2 bases outside the gene matches. Looked up from germline, CDR1 is SGHDN and CDR2 is FVKESK. The CDR3 is 14 residues long. CDR3 in amino acids: CASSQTSGVETQYF. CDR3 coding DNA: TGTGCCAGCAGCCAGACTAGCGGGGTGGAGACCCAGTACTTC.

In its sample, this clone was seen once. The CDR3 loop reads CASRRRTGNTEAFF. Here the CDR3 DNA reads TGTGCCAGCAGAAGACGTACAGGGAACACTGAAGCTTTCTTT. The gene calls are TRBV6-5 and TRBJ1-1; D is perhaps TRBD1 (5 bases). V shed 6 bases and J shed 1 base, with 12 bases lying between them. Germline CDR1 reads MNHEY; CDR2 reads SVGAGI. The length of the CDR3 is 14 residues.

The genes are TRBV29-1 and TRBJ1-2; no definite D call. CDR3 size: 12 residues. The germline V gene has CDR1 SQVTM and CDR2 ANQGSEA. V shed 2 bases and J shed 1 base, with 5 bases lying between them. CDR3 region: CSVERGNYGYTF. The CDR3 bases are TGCAGCGTTGAACGCGGTAACTATGGCTACACCTTC. Variable domain in full (rest from reference TRBV29-1 and TRBJ1-2): SAVISQKPSRDICQRGTSLTIQCQVDSQVTMMFWYRQQPGQSLTLIATANQGSEATYESGFVIDKFPISRPNLTFSTLTVSNMSPEDSSIYLCSVERGNYGYTFGSGTRLTVV.

The chain combines TRBV21-1 with TRBJ2-2; the table names TRBD2, a call not compared with the DNA. TRBV21-1 is deemed a pseudogene. This CDR3 contains 15 residues. The CDR3 region has the DNA TGTGCCAGCAGCAAAGCGCGGGGGGACACCGGGGAGCTGTTTTTT. It translates to CASSKARGDTGELFF.

This rearrangement joins TRBV18 to TRBJ2-6; 7 nucleotides line up with TRBD1. The V and J ends lost 4 bases and 0 bases, in that order; junction bases with no gene match: 9. The germline gives CDR1 KGHSH, CDR2 LQKENI. This CDR3 has 18 residues. CDR3 sequence reads: CASSRWGQRVSGANVLTF. The CDR3 bases are TGTGCCAGCTCACGATGGGGACAGAGGGTCTCTGGGGCCAACGTCCTGACTTTC.

The V and J genes are TRBV9 and TRBJ2-5; 10 bases fit TRBD1. The trim removed 3 bases at V and 5 bases at J, leaving 7 bases unmatched. CDR3 size: 15 residues. Germline CDR1 and CDR2: SGDLS and YYNGEE. CDR3 loop: CASSATGGGRETQYF. The CDR3 nucleotides are TGTGCCAGCAGCGCGACAGGGGGCGGGCGGGAGACCCAGTACTTC.

The chain has TRBV5-1 and TRBJ2-5; 12 bases map to TRBD2. The CDR3 has 15 residues. CDR1 and CDR2 (germline): SGHRS, YFSETQ. Unmatched junction bases numbered 2, after V lost 3 bases and J lost 2 bases. The CDR3, as DNA: TGCGCCAGCAGCTGGACTAGCGGGGAACAAGAGACCCAGTACTTC. It encodes CASSWTSGEQETQYF.

This clone showed up just once. The chain employs TRBV5-6 and TRBJ1-5, with 9 bases fitting TRBD1. The CDR3 covers 14 residues. Losses at the gene ends were 4 bases for V and 3 bases for J; bases not matched to a gene: 2. The V gene's germline CDR1 is SGHDT and CDR2 YYEEEE. CDR3 bases: TGTGCCAGCAGCGGGACAGGGAACAATCAGCCCCAGCATTTT. This codes for CASSGTGNNQPQHF.

V is TRBV7-8 and J is TRBJ1-1, with 8 bases matching TRBD1. Germline V gives CDR1 SGHVS, CDR2 FQNEAQ. CDR3 length equals 14 residues. V lost 1 base to trimming and J lost 3 bases; unmatched junction nucleotides: 1. The DNA of the CDR3 is TGTGCCAGCAGCTTAGGGACAGGGTACACTGAAGCTTTCTTT. It is translated as CASSLGTGYTEAFF.

This rearrangement joins TRBV28 to TRBJ1-5; no clear D gene. Germline V gene sequence: CDR1 MDHEN, CDR2 SYDVKM. V was shortened by 5 bases and J by 4 bases, with 15 bases between the two germline ends. The CDR3 totals 15 residues. The CDR3 DNA follows: TGTGCCAGCAGTCTGGGTGCCAGGCCTAATCAGCCCCAGCATTTT. Encoded protein: CASSLGARPNQPQHF.

The chain is built from TRBV18 and TRBJ1-2; 8 nucleotides agree with TRBD1. Germline loops: CDR1 KGHSH, CDR2 LQKENI. The V segment lost 3 bases and the J segment 5 bases; nucleotides outside the gene matches: 2. The CDR3 sequence is 13 residues long. The CDR3 nucleotides are TGTGCCAGCTCACCGGGACAGGCTTATGGCTACACCTTC. Its translation: CASSPGQAYGYTF. Full variable domain (outside the CDR3, taken from reference TRBV18 and TRBJ1-2): NAGVMQNPRHLVRRRGQEARLRCSPMKGHSHVYWYRQLPEEGLKFMVYLQKENIIDESGMPKERFSAEFPKEGPSILRIQQVVRGDSAAYFCASSPGQAYGYTFGSGTRLTVV.

V gene TRBV19 combines with J gene TRBJ1-6; perhaps TRBD1 as D (5 bases). Trimming took off 10 bases at V and 0 bases at J, with 13 bases between the two ends. The germline V gene has CDR1 LNHDA and CDR2 SQIVND (reference sequence). The CDR3 loop spans 15 amino acids. The CDR3 coding sequence is TGTGCCACCGGGGGTTACGGCTCCTATAATTCACCCCTCCACTTT. Translated: CATGGYGSYNSPLHF.

The chain carries TRBV10-3 and TRBJ2-5; D call uncertain. Germline CDR1 ENHRY, CDR2 SYGVKD. This CDR3 has 13 amino acids. The V end was cut by 10 bases, the J end by 5 bases, with 17 bases between. The CDR3 protein is CATTSSPVETQYF. The CDR3 bases are TGTGCCACCACCTCCTCACCGGTGGAGACCCAGTACTTC.

This chain links TRBV29-1 with TRBJ2-3; TRBD1 matches at 7 bases. V lost 5 bases to trimming and J lost 3 bases; unmatched junction nucleotides: 11. CDR3 length: 15 amino acids. Germline V gives CDR1 SQVTM, CDR2 ANQGSEA. CDR3 bases: TGCAGCGTTCCCCCAAGACAGGGTGGGACAGATACGCAGTATTTT. Translation: CSVPPRQGGTDTQYF.

V is TRBV19 and J is TRBJ1-5, with 10 bases that match TRBD1. V lost 11 bases, J lost 1 base, and 5 bases stayed unmatched. There are 14 residues in the CDR3. Germline values: CDR1 LNHDA, CDR2 SQIVND (reference sequence). The CDR3 DNA sequence: TGTGCCGTTGGGGGACAGGGGAGCAATCAGCCCCAGCATTTT. Translating it yields CAVGGQGSNQPQHF. Full variable domain (remainder filled in from reference TRBV19 and TRBJ1-5): DGGITQSPKYLFRKEGQNVTLSCEQNLNHDAMYWYRQDPGQGLRLIYYSQIVNDFQKGDIAEGYSVSREKKESFPLTVTSAQKNPTAFYLCAVGGQGSNQPQHFGDGTRLSIL.

The chain links TRBV25-1 to TRBJ1-1, with a tentative D call TRBD1 (5 bases). The CDR3 extends over 14 amino acids. Germline V lookup: CDR1 MGHDK, CDR2 SYGVNS. Trimming took off 3 bases at V and 5 bases at J, with 13 bases between the two ends. The CDR3 spells CASSDRGGGTEAFF. CDR3 in DNA: TGTGCCAGCAGTGACCGGGGGGGAGGGACTGAAGCTTTCTTT.

The chain has TRBV7-2 and TRBJ2-3; possibly TRBD2 for D (6 bases). Trimming removed 1 base at V and 9 bases at J, with 8 bases between. In germline, CDR1 is SGHTA, CDR2 FQGNSA. The CDR3 is 12 residues long. CDR3 in amino acids: CASSLDGGTQYF. The CDR3 coding sequence is TGTGCCAGCAGCTTAGATGGAGGGACGCAGTATTTT.

This rearrangement joins TRBV7-9 to TRBJ1-2; 10 nucleotides line up with TRBD1. The CDR3 contains 13 residues. J lost 4 bases, V lost 6 bases, and 2 bases had no gene match. Germline assignment: CDR1 SEHNR and CDR2 FQNEAQ (reference sequence). The CDR3 loop reads CASSRTGGYGYTF. CDR3 bases: TGTGCCAGCAGTCGGACAGGGGGCTATGGCTACACCTTC. The full variable domain, rest sourced from reference TRBV7-9 and TRBJ1-2, is DTGVSQNPRHKITKRGQNVTFRCDPISEHNRLYWYRQTLGQGPEFLTYFQNEAQLEKSRLLSDRFSAERPKGSFSTLEIQRTEQGDSAMYLCASSRTGGYGYTFGSGTRLTVV.

This clone appeared a few times. The genes are TRBV18 and TRBJ2-5; D perhaps matches TRBD2 (6 bases). This CDR3 is built from 15 residues. V lost 3 bases to trimming and J lost 2 bases, with 13 bases between them. CDR1 and CDR2 (germline): KGHSH, LQKENI. The CDR3 nucleotides read TGTGCCAGCTCACCTCCACTAGCTTTGCAAGAGACCCAGTACTTC. Translating gives CASSPPLALQETQYF.

The V call is TRBV27, the J call TRBJ1-6; the D is unclear. Germline V gene data show CDR1 as MNHEY and CDR2 as SMNVEV (reference sequence). CDR3 length equals 16 residues. V dropped 7 bases and J dropped 7 bases, with 20 bases sitting between them. The chain's CDR3 is CASTPEGISGNSPLHF. As DNA, the CDR3 is TGTGCCAGCACCCCGGAAGGGATCTCGGGAAATTCACCCCTCCACTTT.